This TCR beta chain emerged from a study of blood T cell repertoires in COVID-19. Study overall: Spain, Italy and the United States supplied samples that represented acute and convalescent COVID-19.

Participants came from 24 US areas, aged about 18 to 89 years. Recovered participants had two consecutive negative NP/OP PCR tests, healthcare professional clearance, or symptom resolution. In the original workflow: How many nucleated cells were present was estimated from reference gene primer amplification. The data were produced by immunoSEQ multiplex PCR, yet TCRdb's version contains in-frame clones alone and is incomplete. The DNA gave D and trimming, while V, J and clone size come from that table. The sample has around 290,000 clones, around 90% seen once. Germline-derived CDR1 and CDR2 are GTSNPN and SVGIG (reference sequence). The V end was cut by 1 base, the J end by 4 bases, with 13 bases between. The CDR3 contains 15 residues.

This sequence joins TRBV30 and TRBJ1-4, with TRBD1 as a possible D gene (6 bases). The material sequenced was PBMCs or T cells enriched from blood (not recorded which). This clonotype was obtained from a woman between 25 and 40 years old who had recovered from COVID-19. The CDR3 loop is CAWSGRGALNEKLFF. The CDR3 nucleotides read TGTGCCTGGAGTGGACGGGGGGCCCTTAATGAAAAACTGTTTTTT.